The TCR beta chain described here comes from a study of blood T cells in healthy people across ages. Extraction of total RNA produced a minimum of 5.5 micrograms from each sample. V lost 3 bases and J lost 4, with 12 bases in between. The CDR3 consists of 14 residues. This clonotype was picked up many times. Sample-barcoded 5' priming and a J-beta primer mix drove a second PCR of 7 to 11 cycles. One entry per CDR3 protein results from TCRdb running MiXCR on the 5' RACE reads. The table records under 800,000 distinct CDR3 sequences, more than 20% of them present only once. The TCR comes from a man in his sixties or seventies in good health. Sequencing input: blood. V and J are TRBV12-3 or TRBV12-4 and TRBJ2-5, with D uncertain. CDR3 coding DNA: TGTGCCAGCAGTTTCGCCGGCATCCGAGAGACCCAGTACTTC. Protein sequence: CASSFAGIRETQYF.